Sequencing of this TCR beta chain was carried out in a study of blood T cell repertoires in COVID-19 (dated by TCRdb to 2020 to 2022). Turning to the overall study: The collaborator samples originated in the United States, Italy and Spain and spanned the acute and convalescent phases of COVID-19. The material from the prospective study consisted of cDNA or gDNA derived from T cells, B-cell-depleted T cells, or PBMCs. Subjects who had been exposed to COVID-19, were actively infected with it, or had recovered from it provided the deeply sampled blood TCRbeta repertoires that made up the dataset. A freely available public database, intended as a resource for researchers studying the immune response to SARS-CoV-2, is where the repertoires were released. Samples were obtained from the ongoing ImmuneRACE study (first 160 participants) and from 950 to 1,500 subjects provided by 6 global collaborators. A de-identified subject ID, COVID-19 status, age in years and sex were almost always included in the sample metadata. HLA class I and class II types, where available, came from metadata supplied by the sample provider rather than from assay-based typing.

The research as a whole found: The quantity of clinical and demographic metadata differed by source and by participant and was supplied without curation.

V loses 9 bases, J loses 1 base, and the germline ends lie 12 bases apart. According to the germline V gene, CDR1 reads SNHLY and CDR2 reads FYNNEI. The CDR3 runs 13 residues from the cysteine to the phenylalanine. The sequence is cut down to CDR3 DNA, 39 bases in frame from base 1. As regards this clone: Its recognized antigen is unknown. Per-base qualities were not stored, and no clone one base away is much larger.

TCRbeta CDR3 regions were amplified from genomic DNA by means of the immunoSEQ Assay, a bias-controlled multiplex PCR. The study's processing was this. Within the assay, amplification of reference gene primers was used to estimate how many nucleated cells each sample contained. Sequence reads were collapsed and filtered to measure the absolute abundance of every unique TCRbeta CDR3 rearrangement. For each sample, productive Simpson clonality was calculated as the square root of Simpson's diversity index across productive rearrangements. TCRdb mirrors the immuneACCESS table, restricted to in-frame sequences. Some clones are absent from its copies; in checked studies, under half trace to an unresolved V gene, and the reason for the others is unknown. The V and J calls and clone size come from that table; D and trimming were worked out from the DNA. This sample holds a few hundred thousand clones; around 87% were observed only once. The biggest ten clones account for 1.5% to 2% of the sample.

In the prospective study, participants were about 18 to 95 years old, resided in about two dozen geographic areas of the United States, and were enrolled through a virtual design. In the prospective study, cohorts were assigned on the basis of participant-reported clinical history obtained from a screening survey and a study questionnaire. Recovered participants in ImmuneRACE Cohort 3 were defined by two consecutive negative NP/OP PCR tests, clearance by a healthcare professional, or resolution of symptoms. In the prospective study, mobile phlebotomists collected whole blood, serum and a nasopharyngeal or oropharyngeal swab from each participant. Additional blood draws and questionnaires over an approximately two-month period could optionally be provided by prospective study participants. Before DNA extraction, blood samples from the prospective study were shipped at room temperature or frozen.

This sequence uses TRBV2 and TRBJ1-1; the D gene is not confidently resolved. Sequenced: PBMCs or T cells enriched from blood (not recorded which). The clonotype originates from a woman aged 40 to 49 who had recovered from COVID-19. The nucleotide sequence reads TGTGCCAGTACTAGCCAGACGAACACTGAAGCTTTCTTT. This sequence encodes CASTSQTNTEAFF.